The 13 T cell receptor beta chains below were found in one sample sequenced in a study of PD-L1 blockade in urothelial cancer. The repertoire was sequenced with immunoSEQ multiplex PCR; TCRdb's copy has only in-frame clones and lacks some. The sample holds 20,000 to 25,000 clones; approximately 81% are singletons and the top ten take 8% to 10%. The material sequenced was PBMCs, taken around atezolizumab (anti-PD-L1) treatment. The receptors originated from a man in his 70s with urothelial cancer.

The J gene is TRBJ2-3, the V gene TRBV19; 7 bases match TRBD2. The CDR3 is 16 residues long. The V gene end was trimmed by 2 bases and the J gene end by 3 bases; junction bases not matched to a gene: 8. Germline assignment: CDR1 LNHDA and CDR2 SQIVND (reference sequence). This CDR3 is CASSIWSGRRTDTQYF. The CDR3 nucleotides read TGTGCCAGTAGTATATGGTCCGGGAGGAGGACAGATACGCAGTATTTT.

This chain's CDR3 is CAIRQGAANEQFF. CDR3 coding DNA: TGTGCCATCCGGCAGGGGGCGGCGAATGAGCAGTTCTTC. J is TRBJ2-1 and V is TRBV10-3; 8 nucleotides line up with TRBD1. V dropped 8 bases and J dropped 7; count of bases not matched to a gene: 7. Germline V gene lookup returns CDR1 ENHRY and CDR2 SYGVKD. CDR3 length: 13 residues.

V and J are TRBV28 and TRBJ2-1; 9 nucleotides match TRBD1. Trimming cost V 6 bases and J 9 bases; bases outside gene matches: 12. The CDR3 covers 15 residues. Germline V CDR1 and CDR2: MDHEN, SYDVKM. The CDR3 loop is CASRTHLQGAGEQFF. For the CDR3, the DNA is TGTGCCAGCAGGACTCACTTACAGGGGGCAGGTGAGCAGTTCTTC.

This sequence joins TRBV5-4 and TRBJ2-1, with TRBD2 matching 13 bases. V trimming: 4 bases; J trimming: 10 bases; junction bases outside the gene matches: 8. CDR1 SGHNT and CDR2 YYREEE come from the germline V gene (reference sequence). This CDR3 is built from 15 residues. CDR3 sequence: CASSPELAGGNEQFF. CDR3 DNA sequence: TGTGCCAGCAGCCCGGAACTAGCGGGAGGGAACGAGCAGTTCTTC.

The sample holds one count of this clone. The V and J genes are TRBV11-2 and TRBJ1-2, with 7 bases that match TRBD1. Germline V gene lookup returns CDR1 SGHAT and CDR2 FQNNGV. V dropped 4 bases and J dropped 8; count of bases not matched to a gene: 10. This CDR3 spans 14 amino acids. The CDR3, as DNA: TGTGCCAGCAGCTCACCAGGGGGTACGGGAGGCTACACCTTC. Amino acids: CASSSPGGTGGYTF.

This chain joins TRBV2 and TRBJ2-3, with TRBD2 as a possible D gene (6 bases). CDR3 length: 15 amino acids. With 3 bases removed from V and 0 bases from J, the gap between germline ends came to 10 bases. The germline V gene encodes CDR1 SNHLY and CDR2 FYNNEI. This CDR3 is CASSEDYRSTDTQYF. The DNA for the CDR3 is TGTGCCAGCAGTGAGGACTACCGTAGCACAGATACGCAGTATTTT.

This chain joins TRBV5-1 and TRBJ2-5; 8 nucleotides line up with TRBD2. CDR1 is SGHRS and CDR2 is YFSETQ in the germline V gene. J was trimmed by 2 bases and V by 1 base; bases with no gene match: 4. The CDR3 spans 15 residues. In DNA form, the CDR3 reads TGCGCCAGCAGCTTGTTGGCGGGGGGACAAGAGACCCAGTACTTC. This codes for CASSLLAGGQETQYF.

The chain couples TRBV2 to TRBJ2-3; 10 bases fit TRBD1. The length of the CDR3 is 14 residues. The germline V gene encodes CDR1 SNHLY and CDR2 FYNNEI. Trimming took 7 bases from V and 6 from J; bases not matched to a gene: 7. CDR3 sequence reads: CASTMGQGIDTQYF. CDR3 bases: TGTGCCAGCACAATGGGACAGGGGATCGATACGCAGTATTTT. The full variable domain, its missing parts supplied by reference TRBV2 and TRBJ2-3, is EPEVTQTPSHQVTQMGQEVILRCVPISNHLYFYWYRQILGQKVEFLVSFYNNEISEKSEIFDDQFSVERPDGSNFTLKIRSTKLEDSAMYFCASTMGQGIDTQYFGPGTRLTVL.

The chain joins TRBV11-3 to TRBJ2-5; D possibly corresponds to TRBD2 (6 bases). There are 17 residues in the CDR3. Trimming cost V 5 bases and J 2 bases, with 21 bases left between them. The germline V gene encodes CDR1 SGHNT and CDR2 YENEEA. The CDR3 DNA sequence: TGTGCCAGCAGCCCCAGGTCCTTCCCCGGGGGACAAGAGACCCAGTACTTC. It specifies CASSPRSFPGGQETQYF. Supplemented by reference TRBV11-3 and TRBJ2-5, the full variable domain reads EAGVVQSPRYKIIEKKQPVAFWCNPISGHNTLYWYLQNLGQGPELLIRYENEEAVDDSQLPKDRFSAERLKGVDSTLKIQPAELGDSAVYLCASSPRSFPGGQETQYFGPGTRLLVL.

This clone has just a few counts. The chain employs TRBV19 and TRBJ1-2; 8 nucleotides agree with TRBD1. CDR1 LNHDA and CDR2 SQIVND come from the germline V gene (reference sequence). Trimming cost V 4 bases and J 7 bases; bases outside gene matches: 14. This CDR3 has 16 amino acids. CDR3 region: CASSTPPGQVGRGYTF. The CDR3, as DNA: TGTGCCAGTAGTACTCCTCCGGGACAGGTTGGTCGTGGCTACACCTTC.

The chain uses TRBV28 and TRBJ2-7; D call uncertain. CDR3 length: 13 residues. The germline V gene encodes CDR1 MDHEN and CDR2 SYDVKM. Trimming took 3 bases from V and 2 from J, leaving 8 bases between them. CDR3 in amino acids: CASSLSVAYEQYF. The DNA for the CDR3 is TGTGCCAGCAGTTTGAGCGTGGCCTACGAGCAGTACTTC. The full variable domain, completed using reference TRBV28 and TRBJ2-7, is DVKVTQSSRYLVKRTGEKVFLECVQDMDHENMFWYRQDPGLGLRLIYFSYDVKMKEKGDIPEGYSVSREKKERFSLILESASTNQTSMYLCASSLSVAYEQYFGPGTRLTVT.

The chain has TRBV19 and TRBJ2-2; a weak D match, TRBD1 (6 bases). This CDR3 has 11 amino acids. V was shortened by 9 bases and J by 7 bases, with 9 bases between the two germline ends. Germline assignment: CDR1 LNHDA and CDR2 SQIVND (reference sequence). The CDR3 DNA sequence: TGTGCCAGCCAGGGGTTCGGGGAGCTGTTTTTT. It codes for CASQGFGELFF.

The chain is built from TRBV28 and TRBJ1-1; D gene unclear. Trimming took off 10 bases at V and 0 bases at J, with 12 bases between the two ends. Germline V CDR1 and CDR2: MDHEN, SYDVKM. The CDR3 length is 13 residues. The CDR3 loop reads CATAPTVNTEAFF. In DNA form, the CDR3 reads TGTGCCACCGCGCCAACAGTGAACACTGAAGCTTTCTTT.